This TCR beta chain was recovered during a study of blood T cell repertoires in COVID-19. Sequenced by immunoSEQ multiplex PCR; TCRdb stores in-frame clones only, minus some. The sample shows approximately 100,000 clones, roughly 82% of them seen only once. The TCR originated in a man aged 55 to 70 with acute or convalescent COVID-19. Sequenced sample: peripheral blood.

The CDR3 nucleotides are TGTGCCAGCAGCTCAACCCTAGCGGGATACTACGAGCAGTACTTC. Translated, it gives CASSSTLAGYYEQYF. This chain connects TRBV27 to TRBJ2-7; TRBD2 matches at 9 bases. The CDR3 totals 15 residues. Trimming removed 6 bases from V and 3 bases from J; junction bases left unmatched: 9. Germline CDR1 is MNHEY and CDR2 is SMNVEV (reference sequence).